Below are 29 T cell receptor beta chains sequenced from a single sample in a study of Ad26.COV2.S vaccination and SARS-CoV-2 variants (dated by TCRdb to the early 2020s). The protocol used for the library was the immunoSEQ multiplex PCR assay. TCRdb re-hosts the immuneACCESS table, in-frame sequences only. Its copies lack some clones; in the studies checked, an unresolved V gene accounts for under half of them, and the cause for the rest is not known. This sample is represented by 440,000 or so clones; about 90% of them were singletons. About 4.4% of the sample is held by the ten biggest clonotypes. This sample's treatment or condition label indicates: 19 received Ad26.COV2.S at low or high dose, single or two shots; several received placebo; per-sample allocation not given. Repertoires of vaccine and placebo recipients were sequenced from samples taken on day 63 after the first injection. The sample here was peripheral blood, taken in a trial of Ad26.COV2.S vaccine versus placebo. The receptors here all came from a person aged 18-65 years who received the Ad26.COV2.S COVID-19 vaccine or a placebo.

The V gene is TRBV7-9, the J gene TRBJ2-7; TRBD2 agrees at 15 bases. Germline V CDR1 and CDR2: SEHNR, FQNEAQ (reference sequence). CDR3 size: 18 residues. With 1 base clipped from V and 4 bases from J, the junction kept 8 bases outside the gene matches. Here the CDR3 reads CASSLGASGLAGGYEQYF. The CDR3 DNA follows: TGTGCCAGCAGCTTAGGGGCCTCTGGACTAGCGGGAGGGTACGAGCAGTACTTC.

The gene calls are TRBV10-3 and TRBJ2-3, with 14 bases identical to TRBD2. Germline V lookup: CDR1 ENHRY, CDR2 SYGVKD. Unmatched junction bases numbered 13, after V lost 8 bases and J lost 3 bases. The CDR3 extends over 18 amino acids. The CDR3, as DNA: TGTGCCATCGGCGGGACTAGCGGGAGTCAACGGCGGACAGATACGCAGTATTTT. It yields the protein CAIGGTSGSQRRTDTQYF.

This sequence joins TRBV6-1 and TRBJ1-5; D may be TRBD1 (5 bases). Germline-derived CDR1 and CDR2 are MNHNS and SASEGT. CDR3 length: 16 amino acids. The germline V and J ends were trimmed by 4 bases and 5 bases, with 18 bases remaining between them. In DNA, the CDR3 is TGTGCCAGCAGTGGCCGGACACACAACGGGGATCAGCCCCAGCATTTT. Translation: CASSGRTHNGDQPQHF.

The chain employs TRBV11-3 and TRBJ1-1, with D possibly being TRBD1 (5 bases). Germline V lookup: CDR1 SGHNT, CDR2 YENEEA. The CDR3 extends over 13 amino acids. V lost 5 bases and J 7 bases, leaving 14 bases between the germline ends. The CDR3 reads CASSPSRQGEAFF. The CDR3 bases are TGTGCCAGCAGCCCCTCGAGGCAGGGTGAAGCTTTCTTT.

This chain joins TRBV2 and TRBJ1-1; D possibly corresponds to TRBD1 (6 bases). The V end lost 3 bases, the J end lost 2 bases, and 16 bases lay between the germline ends. This CDR3 is 16 amino acids long. Germline V CDR1 and CDR2: SNHLY, FYNNEI. CDR3 DNA: TGTGCCAGCAGTGATAAGACCGACAGGCTTAACACTGAAGCTTTCTTT. Encoded protein: CASSDKTDRLNTEAFF.

The chain has TRBV2 and TRBJ2-7; 10 nucleotides match TRBD2. The length of the CDR3 is 15 residues. Losses at the gene ends were 6 bases for V and 6 bases for J; bases not matched to a gene: 11. CDR1 and CDR2 from the germline V gene are SNHLY and FYNNEI. The CDR3 DNA follows: TGTGCCAGCAGCGGGCTAGCGGGAGCCCTAAGCGAGCAGTACTTC. Translation: CASSGLAGALSEQYF.

The J gene is TRBJ1-5, the V gene TRBV5-5; no reliable D call. Germline assignment: CDR1 SGHKS and CDR2 YYEKEE (reference sequence). CDR3 length: 14 amino acids. V lost 1 base and J lost 7, with 12 bases in between. The CDR3: CASSLYSDRQPQHF. As DNA, the CDR3 is TGTGCCAGCAGCTTGTACAGTGATCGGCAGCCCCAGCATTTT.

This chain joins TRBV28 and TRBJ2-2; D is unclear. The CDR3 covers 17 residues. CDR1 is MDHEN, CDR2 SYDVKM, per germline. V was shortened by 3 bases and J by 3 bases, with 17 bases between the two germline ends. CDR3 in DNA: TGTGCCAGCAGTTTTTACTTGGAGACTCGGTACACCGGGGAGCTGTTTTTT. Protein sequence: CASSFYLETRYTGELFF. Complete variable domain (other parts from reference TRBV28 and TRBJ2-2): DVKVTQSSRYLVKRTGEKVFLECVQDMDHENMFWYRQDPGLGLRLIYFSYDVKMKEKGDIPEGYSVSREKKERFSLILESASTNQTSMYLCASSFYLETRYTGELFFGEGSRLTVL.

This clone came up a few times. The chain uses TRBV10-3 and TRBJ2-7, with 10 bases fitting TRBD2. The V segment lost 4 bases and the J segment 0 bases; nucleotides outside the gene matches: 6. The germline gives CDR1 ENHRY, CDR2 SYGVKD. This CDR3 has 16 residues. For the CDR3, the DNA is TGTGCCATCAGTGGCCTAGCGGGAGTTCCCTCCTACGAGCAGTACTTC. It encodes CAISGLAGVPSYEQYF.

The chain recombines TRBV3-1 (or the pseudogene TRBV3-2) with TRBJ1-4; D ambiguous. The CDR3 has 12 residues. With 4 bases removed from V and 11 bases from J, the gap between germline ends came to 11 bases. Per the germline V gene, CDR1 is LGHDT and CDR2 is YNNKEL (reference sequence). DNA for the CDR3: TGTGCCAGCAGCCCCCGGGAGGGTAAACTGTTTTTT. Amino acid sequence: CASSPREGKLFF.

J is TRBJ2-1 and V is TRBV2; maybe TRBD1 (6 bases). V lost 3 bases to trimming and J lost 0 bases, with 12 bases between them. Germline V gene lookup returns CDR1 SNHLY and CDR2 FYNNEI. This CDR3 is 16 amino acids long. CDR3 coding DNA: TGTGCCAGCAGTGACCCCGGGACACCCTCCTACAATGAGCAGTTCTTC. Protein sequence: CASSDPGTPSYNEQFF.

The chain employs TRBV6-5 and TRBJ2-5, with a tentative D call TRBD2 (6 bases). CDR1 and CDR2 (germline): MNHEY, SVGAGI. Trimming took off 5 bases at V and 7 bases at J, with 14 bases between the two ends. This CDR3 contains 13 residues. The CDR3 DNA sequence: TGTGCCAGCAGTCGCGGGACCCAGGGGACCCAGTACTTC. Amino acids: CASSRGTQGTQYF.

This clone has a single count. The chain carries TRBV2 and TRBJ2-2; 10 bases are a match to TRBD2. The ends lost 6 bases at V and 4 bases at J; junction bases unmatched: 5. Germline V CDR1 and CDR2: SNHLY, FYNNEI. The CDR3 is made up of 15 amino acids. The CDR3 region is CASSGLAEVTGELFF. CDR3 sequence (DNA): TGTGCCAGCAGCGGACTAGCGGAGGTCACCGGGGAGCTGTTTTTT.

J is TRBJ1-2 and V is TRBV28, with 8 bases fitting TRBD1. J was trimmed by 7 bases and V by 5 bases; bases with no gene match: 12. The V gene's germline CDR1 is MDHEN and CDR2 SYDVKM. This CDR3 has 15 residues. CDR3 amino acids: CASSPASSDRVGYTF. Here the CDR3 DNA reads TGTGCCAGCAGTCCCGCCTCTTCGGACAGGGTTGGCTACACCTTC.

The chain joins TRBV28 to TRBJ1-5; no reliable D call. The CDR3 has 16 residues. Germline CDR1 reads MDHEN; CDR2 reads SYDVKM. V gave up 2 bases and J gave up 2 bases, with 13 bases separating them. The CDR3 reads CASSLRLNLGNQPQHF. The CDR3, as DNA: TGTGCCAGCAGTTTAAGGCTGAATCTTGGCAATCAGCCCCAGCATTTT.

This chain joins TRBV5-4 and TRBJ2-2; 11 bases align to TRBD2. CDR3 size: 16 residues. CDR1 SGHNT and CDR2 YYREEE come from the germline V gene (reference sequence). The ends lost 4 bases at V and 3 bases at J; junction bases unmatched: 5. The CDR3 spells CASSPGLAGDTGELFF. DNA for the CDR3: TGTGCCAGCAGCCCCGGACTAGCGGGCGACACCGGGGAGCTGTTTTTT.

V gene TRBV10-3 combines with J gene TRBJ2-4; the match to TRBD2 covers 7 bases. With 3 bases clipped from V and 3 bases from J, the junction kept 8 bases outside the gene matches. CDR3 length equals 16 residues. CDR1 ENHRY and CDR2 SYGVKD come from the germline V gene. The CDR3 reads CAISEPISGGKNIQYF. CDR3 nucleotide sequence: TGTGCCATCAGTGAACCGATTTCGGGGGGCAAAAACATTCAGTACTTC.

The CDR3 reads CASTVNYEQFF. CDR3 nucleotide sequence: TGTGCCAGCACCGTTAACTATGAGCAGTTCTTC. This rearrangement joins TRBV6-5 to TRBJ2-1; D not resolved. Germline-derived CDR1 and CDR2 are MNHEY and SVGAGI. The CDR3 is 11 residues long. Deletions cut 7 bases from V and 8 bases from J, with 9 bases between.

The rearrangement links TRBV4-2 to TRBJ2-1; perhaps TRBD2 as D (6 bases). The CDR3 length is 14 residues. In germline, CDR1 is LGHNA, CDR2 YNFKEQ. Trimming stripped 0 bases from V and 9 bases from J, with 12 bases between. The CDR3 DNA reads TGTGCCAGCAGCCAAGAAGCCCGGGAGATTGAGCAGTTCTTC. Its protein is CASSQEAREIEQFF.

The V and J genes are TRBV5-4 and TRBJ2-1; D unclear. V shed 5 bases and J shed 7 bases, with 13 bases lying between them. This CDR3 comprises 13 residues. Germline CDR1 and CDR2: SGHNT and YYREEE (reference sequence). CDR3 in DNA: TGTGCCAGCAGATGGGCCACGGAGAATGAGCAGTTCTTC. This encodes CASRWATENEQFF.

V and J are TRBV3-1 (or the pseudogene TRBV3-2) and TRBJ2-1; 9 nucleotides agree with TRBD2. CDR1 and CDR2 from the germline V gene are LGHDT and YNNKEL (reference sequence). V lost 0 bases to trimming and J lost 12 bases; unmatched junction nucleotides: 6. CDR3 length: 14 amino acids. DNA for the CDR3: TGTGCCAGCAGCCAAGATGGGACTAGCCCAGGGCAGTTCTTC. Its protein product is CASSQDGTSPGQFF.

The chain couples TRBV9 to TRBJ1-2; 7 positions agree with TRBD1. This CDR3 region has 14 residues. With 2 bases clipped from V and 4 bases from J, the junction kept 5 bases outside the gene matches. Germline values: CDR1 SGDLS, CDR2 YYNGEE. CDR3 in amino acids: CASSVDRWFYGYTF. In DNA form, the CDR3 reads TGTGCCAGCAGCGTGGACAGGTGGTTCTATGGCTACACCTTC.

This clone was recorded once. Additional DNA sequences in this sample encode the identical CDR3. The chain employs TRBV7-9 and TRBJ2-1, with D uncertain. CDR1 SEHNR and CDR2 FQNEAQ come from the germline V gene (reference sequence). CDR3 length: 12 amino acids. The V and J ends lost 1 base and 6 bases respectively, with 4 bases between them. CDR3 sequence (DNA): TGTGCCAGCAGCTTAGTCGCCAATGAGCAGTTCTTC. Translating it yields CASSLVANEQFF.

The rearrangement uses TRBV27 and TRBJ1-2; 7 nucleotides align to TRBD1. Trimming cost V 0 bases and J 3 bases; bases outside gene matches: 4. Germline-derived CDR1 and CDR2 are MNHEY and SMNVEV (reference sequence). The CDR3 is 15 residues long. CDR3 amino acids: CASSLSRGGHYGYTF. CDR3 bases: TGTGCCAGCAGTTTATCGAGAGGGGGCCACTATGGCTACACCTTC.

Of note for this clone: Other DNA sequences within the sample encode an identical CDR3. The CDR3 loop reads CASSLRTSGGTDTQYF. The CDR3 DNA follows: TGTGCCAGCTCACTAAGGACTAGCGGCGGCACAGATACGCAGTATTTT. This sequence joins TRBV18 and TRBJ2-3; 10 nucleotides agree with TRBD2. The V gene end was trimmed by 4 bases and the J gene end by 1 base; junction bases not matched to a gene: 5. The CDR3 length is 16 residues. In germline, CDR1 is KGHSH, CDR2 LQKENI.

This chain joins TRBV18 and TRBJ2-3; the match to TRBD2 covers 10 bases. J gave up 6 bases and V 3 bases, and 6 bases lay outside the gene matches. Germline assignment: CDR1 KGHSH and CDR2 LQKENI. CDR3 size: 15 residues. The CDR3 sequence: CASSPSGRARDTQYF. CDR3 nucleotides: TGTGCCAGCTCACCGAGCGGGAGGGCACGGGATACGCAGTATTTT.

The V gene is TRBV3-1 (or the pseudogene TRBV3-2), the J gene TRBJ2-2, with 15 positions matching TRBD2. The CDR3 is made up of 19 amino acids. Germline CDR1 is LGHDT and CDR2 is YNNKEL (reference sequence). Trimming removed 0 bases from V and 5 bases from J; junction bases left unmatched: 7. CDR3 in amino acids: CASSQDKGTSGRCTGELFF. CDR3 bases: TGTGCCAGCAGCCAAGACAAGGGGACTAGCGGGAGGTGTACCGGGGAGCTGTTTTTT.

J is TRBJ2-2 and V is TRBV7-6, with D possibly being TRBD1 or TRBD2 (6 bases each). V was trimmed by 6 bases and J by 5 bases, leaving 19 bases between them. From germline, CDR1 is SGHVS and CDR2 FNYEAQ. The CDR3 length is 16 residues. The CDR3 DNA is TGTGCCAGCAGTTTTCTCCGGGGGCAATCGACCGGGGAGCTGTTTTTT. Its protein product is CASSFLRGQSTGELFF.

The genes are TRBV28 and TRBJ2-3, with a possible D match to TRBD1 (6 bases). V shed 10 bases and J shed 2 bases, with 19 bases lying between them. The germline V gene encodes CDR1 MDHEN and CDR2 SYDVKM. The CDR3 consists of 15 residues. The CDR3 reads CATLRGSYFTDTQYF. The CDR3 coding sequence is TGTGCCACCCTCAGGGGCAGCTACTTCACAGATACGCAGTATTTT.